This T cell receptor (beta chain) stems from a study of beta chain features in type 1 diabetes. Study conclusions and caveats: Significant though moderate, a shortening of TCRB CDR3s appeared in all four CD4+ subsets of Type 1 diabetes patients. Over-representation of high TCR-expressing cells was a possible consequence of cDNA sequencing.

The V end was cut by 2 bases, the J end by 0 bases, with 17 bases between. The CDR3 totals 17 residues. Germline V CDR1 and CDR2: GTSNPN, SVGIG (reference sequence). As concerns this clone: Antigen: not known.

Isolated RNA was reverse transcribed in full, so expressed TCRB transcripts were sequenced. Roughly 3.4 million reads were obtained on average from naive, central memory and regulatory T cell samples. The method was immunoSEQ multiplex PCR; TCRdb's version includes in-frame clones alone and lacks a portion of them. This sample carries hundreds of thousands of clones, about an eighth of them seen once, and the ten largest clones take less than 0.025%. CD45RO/CCR7/CD25/CD127/CD95/CD27 staining was used to isolate CD4+ naive, central memory, regulatory and stem cell-like memory cells by sorting. V is TRBV30 and J is TRBJ1-3; D gene uncertain. This sequence was found in a man aged 18 to 30 with type 1 diabetes. The sequenced material came from naive CD4+ T cells from blood. CDR3 DNA: TGTGCCTGGAGTCCACGGGATCTTCTCCCCTCTGGAAACACCATATATTTT. Its protein is CAWSPRDLLPSGNTIYF.